These T cell receptor beta chains were read from a single sample in a study of memory CD4+ T cells and cytomegalovirus serostatus. Sequencing was performed with immunoSEQ multiplex PCR; in TCRdb, only in-frame clones are kept and a portion is missing. The repertoire holds about 54,000 clones, with roughly four fifths as singletons. Sequencing was done on a sample of memory CD4+ T cells from blood. The receptors stem from an adult in good health and CMV-seronegative. CDR3s include the opening cysteine and the closing phenylalanine or tryptophan. Each record gives: J gene, clone size, D gene, V gene, CDR3 DNA, CDR3 protein. D genes are given only for firm matches. Clone size is stated in some rows and not others, as once, few, many or a class when expanded.

>TRBJ1-2|NA|NA|TRBV5-6
TGTGCCAGCAGCTTGGCCTTGGGCGGGCACTATGGCTACACCTTC
CASSLALGGHYGYTF
>TRBJ2-5|NA|TRBD2|TRBV5-4
TGTGCCAGCAGCTCGGGGGGACTGCAAGAGACCCAGTACTTC
CASSSGGLQETQYF
>TRBJ1-1|NA|TRBD1|TRBV5-1
TGCGCCAGCAGCTTGGGAGACAGGGGTTCCACTGAAGCTTTCTTT
CASSLGDRGSTEAFF
>TRBJ1-1|NA|NA|TRBV5-4
TGTGCCAGCAGAACCCAGGGGAACACTGAAGCTTTCTTT
CASRTQGNTEAFF
>TRBJ2-5|NA|TRBD1|TRBV27
TGTGCCAGCAGTTTTGACAGGGGACTGTACCAAGAGACCCAGTACTTC
CASSFDRGLYQETQYF
>TRBJ2-7|NA|TRBD1|TRBV5-4
TGTGCCAGCAGTGAGGGACAGGGCGAGCAGTACTTC
CASSEGQGEQYF
>TRBJ1-2|NA|TRBD1|TRBV2
TGTGCCAGCAGGACTCTCCGACAGGGAGGCTATGGCTACACCTTC
CASRTLRQGGYGYTF
>TRBJ2-3|NA|NA|TRBV27
TGTGCCAGCAGTTTAGATGGACGGCCTAGCACAGATACGCAGTATTTT
CASSLDGRPSTDTQYF
>TRBJ2-3|NA|TRBD2|TRBV5-8
TGTGCCAGCAGCTTGGCCGGGACTAGCGGGGGAAGAACGCAGTATTTT
CASSLAGTSGGRTQYF
>TRBJ2-1|NA|TRBD1|TRBV7-8
TGTGCCAGCAGCCCGGGGACAGGAGATTACAATGAGCAGTTCTTC
CASSPGTGDYNEQFF
>TRBJ2-3|NA|TRBD2|TRBV7-7
TGTGCTAGCAGCCCCCCGGGGGGGCGGACAGACACCACAGATACGCAGTATTTT
CASSPPGGRTDTTDTQYF
>TRBJ2-1|NA|TRBD2|TRBV7-9
TGTGCCAGCAGCTTGGCGGGGAGGGCCAACAATGAGCAGTTCTTC
CASSLAGRANNEQFF
>TRBJ1-1|NA|NA|TRBV28
TGTGCCAGCATACTGGGGGCCGCCAACACTGAAGCTTTCTTT
CASILGAANTEAFF
>TRBJ1-1|NA|TRBD1|TRBV7-2
TGTGCCAGCAGCCAGCGAGCCGGGACAGGGCAATTGAACACTGAAGCTTTCTTT
CASSQRAGTGQLNTEAFF
>TRBJ2-7|NA|NA|TRBV27
TGTGCCAGCAGACGTCAGGTTAGCTCCTACGAGCAGTACTTC
CASRRQVSSYEQYF
>TRBJ1-5|NA|TRBD1|TRBV7-8
TGTGCCAGCAGCTTAGGGGACAGGGTGTATAGCAATCAGCCCCAGCATTTT
CASSLGDRVYSNQPQHF
>TRBJ2-1|NA|TRBD2|TRBV27
TGTGCCAGCAGCCCCCTTTGGCGGGGGGATTCCTACAATGAGCAGTTCTTC
CASSPLWRGDSYNEQFF
>TRBJ2-7|NA|NA|TRBV27
TGTGCCAGCAGTTACGAGGACTGGTACGGCCCCACTGTAAGGGAGCAGTACTTC
CASSYEDWYGPTVREQYF
>TRBJ2-1|NA|TRBD2|TRBV6-1
TGTGCCAGCAGTGATCCGGGGGGGCGCTCCTCGAATGAGCAGTTCTTC
CASSDPGGRSSNEQFF
>TRBJ2-5|NA|TRBD1|TRBV4-1
TGCGCCAGCAGCGCTAGACAGGGGGGTAAAGAGACCCAGTACTTC
CASSARQGGKETQYF
>TRBJ2-1|NA|TRBD2|TRBV9
TGTGCCAGCAGCGTAGTTGCGGGAGACTACAATGAGCAGTTCTTC
CASSVVAGDYNEQFF
>TRBJ1-4|many|TRBD1|TRBV27
TGTGCCAGCAGTTTATATTACCTGACAGGGAGGGAAAAACTGTTTTTT
CASSLYYLTGREKLFF
>TRBJ1-2|NA|NA|TRBV28
TGTGCCAGCCTCAGTCTGGAATGGTGGGGCTACACCTTC
CASLSLEWWGYTF
>TRBJ1-4|NA|TRBD1|TRBV19
TGTGCCACTACCGCGGGACAGGGGGCCGAAAAACTGTTTTTT
CATTAGQGAEKLFF
>TRBJ2-1|few|NA|TRBV19
TGTGCCAGTAGTGTGTACAATGAGCAGTTCTTC
CASSVYNEQFF
>TRBJ2-5|NA|NA|TRBV6-5
TGTGCCAGCAGTTACGGGACGGGAGAGACCCAGTACTTC
CASSYGTGETQYF
>TRBJ2-2|once|TRBD1|TRBV6-1
TGTGCCAGCAGTGTGGGACAGTCGAACACCGGGGAGCTGTTTTTT
CASSVGQSNTGELFF
>TRBJ1-6|NA|TRBD1|TRBV6-1
TGTGCCAGCAGTCTAAAGGGAGGGGGCGATTCACCCCTCCACTTT
CASSLKGGGDSPLHF
>TRBJ2-7|once|NA|TRBV2
TGTGCCAGCAGTGAAGCGTCTCTATCCTACGAGCAGTACTTC
CASSEASLSYEQYF
>TRBJ1-3|once|NA|TRBV7-2
TGTGCCAGCACCCGTTCTCGAGGAAACACCATATATTTT
CASTRSRGNTIYF
>TRBJ1-1|NA|NA|TRBV7-9
TGTGCCAGCAGCTTAGATTTCTCGGGGGCGTACACTGAAGCTTTCTTT
CASSLDFSGAYTEAFF
>TRBJ2-7|NA|TRBD1|TRBV5-1
TGCGCCAGCAAACCGGGACAGAGCTCCTACGAGCAGTACTTC
CASKPGQSSYEQYF